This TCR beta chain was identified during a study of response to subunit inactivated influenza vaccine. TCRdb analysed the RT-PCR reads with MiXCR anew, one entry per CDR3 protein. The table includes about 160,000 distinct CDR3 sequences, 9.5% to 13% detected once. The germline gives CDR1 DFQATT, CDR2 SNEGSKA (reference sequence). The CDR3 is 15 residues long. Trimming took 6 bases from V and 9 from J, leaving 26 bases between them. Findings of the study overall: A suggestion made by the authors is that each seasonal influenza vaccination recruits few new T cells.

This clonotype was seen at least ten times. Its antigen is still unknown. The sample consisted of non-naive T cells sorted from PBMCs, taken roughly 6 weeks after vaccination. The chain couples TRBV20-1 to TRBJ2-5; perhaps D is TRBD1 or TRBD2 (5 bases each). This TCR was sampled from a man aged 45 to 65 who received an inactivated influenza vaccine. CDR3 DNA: TGCAGTGCCTCTGAGACCAGGGCGGGCCATCGGTCCCAGTACTTC. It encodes CSASETRAGHRSQYF.